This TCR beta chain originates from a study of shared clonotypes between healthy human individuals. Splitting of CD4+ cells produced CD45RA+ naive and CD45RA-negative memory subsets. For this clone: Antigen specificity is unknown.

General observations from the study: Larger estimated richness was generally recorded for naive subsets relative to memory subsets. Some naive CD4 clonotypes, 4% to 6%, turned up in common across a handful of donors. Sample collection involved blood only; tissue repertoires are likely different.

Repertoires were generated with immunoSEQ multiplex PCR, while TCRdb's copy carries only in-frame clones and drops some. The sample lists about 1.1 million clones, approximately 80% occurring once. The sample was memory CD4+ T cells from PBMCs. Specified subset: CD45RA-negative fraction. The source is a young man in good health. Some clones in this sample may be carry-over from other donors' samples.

In DNA, the CDR3 is TGTGCCAGCAGCCCGGGTCCCTTCATAGCGGGAGGTCGAGAGACCCAGTACTTC. It codes for CASSPGPFIAGGRETQYF. This chain uses TRBV9 with TRBJ2-5, with 10 bases that match TRBD2. After removal of 4 bases from V and 4 bases from J, the junction contained 16 bases not matched to a gene. Germline assignment: CDR1 SGDLS and CDR2 YYNGEE. CDR3 length equals 18 residues.